This T cell receptor beta chain is drawn from a study of blood T cell repertoires in COVID-19. Original methodology: Reference gene primer amplification gave estimated nucleated cell counts. This table comes from immunoSEQ multiplex PCR, and its TCRdb copy is limited to in-frame clones, with some not included. V, J and clone size are those of that table, while D and trimming were read from the DNA. The sample has over 120,000 clones, around 89% seen once; the top ten hold about 2.9%. V was shortened by 4 bases and J by 1 base, with 8 bases between the two germline ends. This CDR3 comprises 13 residues. Germline V lookup: CDR1 SGHRS, CDR2 YFSETQ.

Specimen: peripheral blood. The receptor was derived from a man aged 60 to 75 with active or convalescent COVID-19. The V gene is TRBV5-1, the J gene TRBJ1-1; maybe TRBD1 (5 bases). The DNA of the CDR3 is TGCGCCAGCAGCATAGGACAGAACACTGAAGCTTTCTTT. Its translation is CASSIGQNTEAFF.